Presented here are 11 T cell receptor beta chains from one specimen sequenced in a study of tumor-infiltrating lymphocytes in primary liver carcinoma. Co-extraction yielded RNA and DNA from 20-30 mg of unsorted bulk tissue. Researchers generated TCR beta cDNA from about 460 ng of total RNA, relying on a constant-region primer. It was through three nested multiplex PCR rounds of slightly modified ARM-PCR that TCR beta libraries arose. Each of the first two PCR rounds ran approximately 9 cycles with TRBV1-TRBV30 forward and C-beta reverse primers. TCRdb processed the multiplex PCR reads anew with MiXCR; each CDR3 protein has one entry. This table holds around 78,000 distinct CDR3 sequences, 65% to 75% found once. Sequencing input: liver tumor tissue from sampling region 4. As to subset: tumor region T4, right-lateral pole. These receptors all come from a woman aged 55-70 years with primary liver carcinoma and hepatitis B virus infection.

CDR3 protein: CASSVGGRQGGYGYTF. The DNA for the CDR3 is TGTGCCAGCAGCGTAGGAGGGAGGCAGGGAGGCTATGGCTACACCTTC. This rearrangement joins TRBV2 to TRBJ1-2; the D gene is possibly TRBD1 (5 bases). Germline assignment: CDR1 SNHLY and CDR2 FYNNEI. The CDR3 is 16 residues long. V gave up 6 bases and J gave up 4 bases, with 21 bases separating them.

This clonotype has a handful of counts. This could be a read error, since a much larger clone is one nucleotide away. The J gene is TRBJ1-1, the V gene TRBV7-8; D is undetermined. V was clipped by 2 bases and J by 4 bases, with 11 bases between them. Germline-derived CDR1 and CDR2 are SGHVS and FQNEAQ. The length of the CDR3 is 14 residues. The CDR3: CASSLREVITEAFF. CDR3 sequence (DNA): TGTGCCAGCAGCTTAAGGGAGGTGATCACTGAAGCTTTCTTT.

Details on this clonotype: Lacking the conserved final phenylalanine or tryptophan, this CDR3 likely reflects a read error. The chain has TRBV7-8 and TRBJ2-1, with TRBD2 as a possible D gene (6 bases). The CDR3 runs to 16 residues. CDR1 SGHVS and CDR2 FQNEAQ come from the germline V gene. The CDR3 coding sequence is TGTGCCAGCAGCTTAGTCCCACGGGGGAAGTACAACGAGCAGTTCCTC. Translation: CASSLVPRGKYNEQFL.

In this sample, this clonotype turned up many times. The chain is built from TRBV28 and TRBJ1-3; TRBD1 is a possible D gene (5 bases). Trimming took off 4 bases at V and 5 bases at J, with 12 bases between the two ends. Germline V gene lookup returns CDR1 MDHEN and CDR2 SYDVKM. The length of the CDR3 is 14 residues. CDR3 loop: CASSSRVYRNTIYF. In DNA, the CDR3 is TGTGCCAGCAGTTCCAGGGTGTACAGAAACACCATATATTTT.

This clonotype was recorded only once. A read error may explain this, as a much larger clone is one base away. This chain links TRBV5-1 with TRBJ2-3, with D uncertain. This CDR3 region has 16 residues. CDR1 and CDR2 from the germline V gene are SGHRS and YFSETQ. V dropped 4 bases and J dropped 5 bases, with 20 bases sitting between them. As DNA, the CDR3 is TGCGCCAGCAGCCGTTTAGGTGAAGAGCCCATAGATACGCAGTATTTT. Amino acids: CASSRLGEEPIDTQYF.

To note about this clonotype: Because the CDR3's place on the DNA is in doubt, the DNA is left out and the CDR3 is given as listed by TCRdb. The chain couples TRBV29-1 to TRBJ2-3; the table assigns TRBD1, which was not confirmed against the DNA. Germline CDR1 reads SQVTM; CDR2 reads ANQGSEA. Including both end residues, the CDR3 is 10 amino acids long. The chain's CDR3 is CSVGRGTQCF.

Remarks on this clonotype: A read error is possible here, since a much larger clone lies one base away. This sequence joins TRBV7-9 and TRBJ2-6; 11 nucleotides align to TRBD1. Germline CDR1 SEHNR, CDR2 FQNEAQ (reference sequence). Unmatched junction bases numbered 14, after V lost 4 bases and J lost 6 bases. The CDR3 consists of 19 residues. The chain's CDR3 is CASSYSAGTGGTVANVLTF. In DNA, the CDR3 is TGTGCCAGCAGCTATAGCGCCGGGACAGGGGGGACTGTGGCCAACGTCCTGACTTTC. Together with reference TRBV7-9 and TRBJ2-6, the CDR3 gives the full variable domain: DTGVSQNPRHKITKRGQNVTFRCDPISEHNRLYWYRQTLGQGPEFLTYFQNEAQLEKSRLLSDRFSAERPKGSFSTLEIQRTEQGDSAMYLCASSYSAGTGGTVANVLTFGAGSRLTVL.

This clonotype has at least ten counts. One end of the junction is discordant with germline, which a read error may explain. The CDR3 protein is CAGSLVATPSRTDTQYF. The CDR3 DNA follows: TGTGCCGGCAGCTTAGTCGCGACTCCTTCTCGCACAGATACGCAGTATTTT. The V and J genes are TRBV7-8 and TRBJ2-3, with no clear D. The CDR3 is 17 residues long. Germline V CDR1 and CDR2: SGHVS, FQNEAQ.

In the case of this clonotype: This is likely a read error, given that the CDR3 carries no conserved phenylalanine or tryptophan at its end. The chain links TRBV11-1 to TRBJ2-7, with no clear D. The CDR3 sequence is 14 residues long. CDR1 and CDR2 from the germline V gene are SGHAT and FQDESV (reference sequence). This chain's CDR3 is CASSFCRSSYEQYL. The CDR3 DNA reads TGTGCCAGCAGCTTCTGCAGGAGCTCCTATGAGCAGTACCTC.

Concerning this clonotype: Possible read error: a much larger clone is one base away. The chain joins TRBV20-1 to TRBJ2-3; D is ambiguous. This CDR3 region has 10 residues. Germline V CDR1 and CDR2: DFQATT, SNEGSKA (reference sequence). As DNA, the CDR3 is TGCAGCACAACTCGCGATACGCAGTATTTT. Protein: CSTTRDTQYF.

By share of the sample, this clonotype is medium-sized. V gene TRBV10-3 combines with J gene TRBJ2-7; 8 bases match TRBD2. CDR3 length: 14 residues. V shed 6 bases and J 6 bases; nucleotides not matched to a gene: 10. Germline V CDR1 and CDR2: ENHRY, SYGVKD. The CDR3 reads CAISEAGETGEQYF. CDR3 nucleotide sequence: TGTGCCATCAGCGAAGCGGGAGAAACTGGCGAGCAGTACTTC.